This TCR beta chain was recorded in a study of shared clonotypes between healthy human individuals (dated by TCRdb to the early 2020s). About the full investigation: A few men and a couple of women, aged 18 to 49 years, made up the cohort. For each donor, CD4 naive and CD4 memory were each run on three plates, CD8 naive on two plates, and CD8 memory on one plate. Leukapheresis yielded between about 0.9 and 9 billion PBMCs per donor. To estimate repertoire size and how much clonotypes are shared between individuals, the study performed deep sequencing of blood TCR repertoires from roughly five healthy adults. Libraries were prepared and TCR repertoires were sequenced by different laboratories using diverse techniques, in order to increase sequencing depth and limit assay-specific biases.

TCR CDR3 regions were amplified from genomic DNA by multiplex PCR using the deep immunoSEQ assay. Extracted genomic DNA from each cell subset was spread evenly across all wells of several immunoSEQ 96-well plates, with each plate serving as a replicate. For sorted subsets, each replicate PCR was loaded with approximately 200 ng genomic DNA, equivalent to 25,000 to 35,000 T cell genomes. The purified libraries were quantified using a Qubit 3.0 fluorometer, sized with a Bioanalyzer 2100, and then quantified again using the KAPA Library Quantification kit. A separate single-read 150-cycle Illumina NextSeq 550 flow cell was used to sequence each immunoSEQ 96-well plate. The study's own analysis went as follows. Because only junctional sequences without quality scores were contained in the immunoSEQ output, filtering matching that applied to full-length reads could not be performed. To assign V/J genes and CDR3, sequences were annotated using PyIR, a Python wrapper for IgBLAST v1.9, with IMGT germline references. Any read was removed if the V/J assignment was weak (E-value above 1e-6), the CDR3 was missing, or the read contained stop codons, out-of-frame junctions, or ambiguous translated residues. V3J clonotypes were defined by identical inferred V gene, J gene, and CDR3 amino acid sequence. The percentage overlap between two repertoires was calculated by dividing the number of shared unique clonotypes by the size of the smaller repertoire. Richness of each repertoire was evaluated using RTK rarefaction, the Chao1 estimator, and Recon v2.1 estimates of unobserved clonotypes. Generation probabilities for all TCRbeta clonotypes obtained by the gDNA method from a few donors were computed using OLGA. TCRdb limited this immuneACCESS table to in-frame rearrangements with V and J called. A share of clones is missing; checked studies link under half to unresolved V genes, and the rest is unexplained. The V and J calls and clone size come from that table; D and trimming were worked out from the DNA. The sample table shows millions of clones, and approximately 94% are seen once. About 0.13% of the sample is held by the ten biggest clonotypes.

The germline V gene yields SQVTM for CDR1 and ANQGSEA for CDR2. Spanning cysteine to phenylalanine, the CDR3 consists of 15 amino acids. The kept DNA is CDR3 alone, 45 bases in frame from the first base. V lost 3 bases and J lost 0 bases; the stretch between them is 12 bases long. The donors were healthy, HIV-negative adults with no recently reported acute infections or vaccinations. Every donor was a Caucasian adult living in Nashville, Tennessee, USA. CD4+ T cells were enriched through magnetic negative selection, after which naive cells were positively selected on CD45RA and the remaining negative fraction served as the memory subset. Blood was collected by leukapheresis, and PBMCs were isolated by Ficoll-Histopaque density gradient centrifugation and then cryopreserved in liquid nitrogen vapor phase. Analytical flow cytometry was used to check the purity and quantity of every magnetically sorted T cell population. From each sorted fraction, genomic DNA was isolated and quantified by UV absorbance on a Nanodrop 2000c.

What the research found in general, with its limitations: Based on pairwise subsampling, the degree of clonotype sharing among donors was expected to be affected by sequencing depth. Compared with non-shared clonotypes, clonotypes shared by all four sorted-subset donors had higher generation probabilities. Rarefaction of sorted-subset datasets indicated incomplete sequencing despite the large sequencing depth. Larger estimated clonotype richness was generally found for naive subsets than for memory subsets. Across a handful of donors, about 5% of naive CD4, 3% to 4% of naive CD8, 2.3% of memory CD4, and 0.3% to 0.45% of memory CD8 clonotypes were shared. Sampling was restricted to blood, and TCR repertoires in tissue are likely to differ from TCR repertoires in blood. Because the study included only a small number of donors, the genetic and exposure-history diversity represented was limited.

Regarding this clone: Its antigen target is currently unknown. Base quality data are lacking; no much larger clone is found one base away.

The chain is encoded by TRBV29-1 joined to TRBJ2-4; tentative D gene TRBD1, with 6 bases matching. This receptor was obtained from a man younger than 35 in good health. Specimen: naive CD4+ T cells sorted from blood. The meaning of the sample's cell subset or site label: CD45RA+ positively selected. The base sequence is TGCAGCGTTGAGACAAGCAGGGGAGCCAAAAACATTCAGTACTTC. This codes for CSVETSRGAKNIQYF.